This T cell receptor beta chain was documented in a study of cytomegalovirus exposure and HLA in healthy donors (dated by TCRdb to 2015 to 2018). Context from the whole study: According to an earlier analysis of 587 of the donors, 150 million to 200 million T cells yielded 120 million or so unique TCR beta sequences and approximately 300 Gb of sequence data. The T cell repertoires of some 700 subjects were profiled by immunosequencing and related to cytomegalovirus serostatus. Genome-wide SNP genotypes for about 65% of the roughly 670 donors were used in a later genetic analysis, which treated that subset as a discovery cohort. About 310 gigabases of sequencing data and approximately 80 million unique TCR sequences were included in an early release covering roughly 600 HLA-typed donors. About 5 DR-DQ haplotypes were handled as single units for association and clustering, since linkage in the cohort was strong. In an earlier analysis of 500 to 650 of the donors, high-throughput TCR beta sequencing was used to judge whether each TCR beta V gene segment behaved as functional or pseudogenic. The genetic ancestry cluster associated with self-reported Caucasian donors included over 65% of the roughly 410 genotyped donors. High-throughput TCR immunosequencing, statistical association of individual TCRs with disease status, and machine learning were combined to predict cytomegalovirus infection status. The study was designed to test whether signatures of past pathogen exposure could be identified by cataloging public T cell receptors. To study patterns of TCR occurrence, a later analysis re-analyzed previously published TCR beta repertoires from just over 650 donors and added high-resolution HLA genotyping. In the later analysis, no new phenotypic data were used to find candidate immune exposures; instead, reliance was placed on TCR beta sequences and their occurrence across donors. In addition to the first cohort of approximately 670 subjects, a separate validation cohort of about 120 different subjects was used. Typing coverage differed by locus: A, B, C, DRB1 and DQB1 were typed in about 620-630 donors, DQA1 in 522, DPA1 in 606, and DPB1 in 450 to 480. Both class I and class II loci were covered by HLA typing, at four-digit resolution. Across roughly 420 genotyped donors of the cohort, an average of roughly 230,000 unique TCR beta nucleotide sequences per donor were sequenced, and approximately 17% of those sequences were non-productive. Donor age, sex, ethnicity and CMV serostatus were compiled alongside the repertoire data. Every repertoire in the discovery cohort had been generated on one and the same sequencing platform. Study-wide findings and limitations: The authors suggested that the approach could potentially be extended to other disease states and immunological phenotypes. In vitro tests confirmed that a few of the cytomegalovirus-associated TCR beta chains recognize cytomegalovirus antigens. Some IMGT-functional V segments, including TRBV6-2 and TRBV6-3, could not be distinguished by the 87-base-pair reads and were therefore excluded. In a later analysis, some 18,000 TCR beta sequences were associated with specific HLA alleles at a false discovery rate of 0.05. In an earlier analysis of approximately 600 of the donors, most TCR beta V segments were observed in productive rearrangements about 87% or about 30% of the time, broadly matching IMGT annotations. A cluster of highly shared sequence variants was judged likely to be a technical artifact of the sequencing pipeline. Most CMV-associated TCR beta chains appeared to be HLA-restricted in a later analysis, and the HLA associations seemed to be driven largely by CMV exposure. A later genetic analysis associated a missense DCLRE1C variant with V-gene and J-gene trimming of TCR beta chains, and an independent cohort replicated the association. Compared with the approximately 670-donor mean, donors in an Asian-associated ancestry cluster had fewer N-insertions in productive TCRs, according to a later genetic analysis. Several of the top co-occurrence clusters appeared to be linked to parvovirus B19, influenza, CMV and Epstein-Barr virus, according to a later analysis. In a later analysis, HLA-associated TCR beta chains were found to be more clonally expanded and to have lower generation probabilities than equally common non-associated chains. The cohort was sequenced for TCR beta chains only, and without alpha or paired-chain data the features that could be detected were limited. According to a later analysis, TCR association rates differed among HLA loci, with DRB1 alleles showing the most associated TCRs and HLA-C alleles showing the fewest. A total of some 180 TCR beta chains were listed by the study as associated with cytomegalovirus. Cytomegalovirus status was reported to be diagnosed by the classifier with high specificity and sensitivity in both the original and validation cohorts. Strong co-occurrence of HLA alleles, especially DR and DQ, made assigning TCR associations to individual alleles difficult. Correlated functional status among segregating V segments might be attributable to linkage disequilibrium, but an unknown experimental factor could not be ruled out. Because HLA typing was missing for some donors at each locus, association tests included only the typed subset. A further reported finding was that TCR beta sequences accurately predicted the HLA-A and HLA-B alleles for most subjects in the first cohort. For the cohort, immune exposure information was limited to CMV serostatus. The earlier analysis of about 600 of the donors excluded approximately 15 rarely observed V segments, including chromosome 9 orphons, because counts were too low. Roughly uniform sequencing depth across donors was assumed in presence/absence analyses, although this assumption may not hold. Across donors, most TCR sequences were observed very rarely, whereas some public TCRs were present in many individuals.

Points on this clone: Its specific antigen is unknown. Per-base qualities were not stored, and no clone one base away is much larger.

Taken from the germline V gene, the CDR1 and CDR2 loops are MNHEY and SVGAGI. From its cysteine to its phenylalanine, the CDR3 spans 13 amino acids. Of all the DNA, just the CDR3 is kept, 39 bases in frame from base 1. Relative to germline, V is missing 6 bases and J is missing 10 bases, with 3 bases of the junction outside any gene match. The cohort was made up of hundreds of healthy bone marrow donors. At the time of sampling, all cohort members were nominally healthy, though unrecorded immune exposures were likely present. The donor tested CMV seronegative and was one of the 352 seronegative cohort members. Every donor gave a peripheral blood sample, and the peripheral blood mononuclear cells from that sample were used for TCR beta sequencing. Genomic DNA extraction from the blood cell samples was performed with the Qiagen DNeasy Blood Extraction Kit. Library method: the immunoSEQ multiplex PCR assay. For the multiplex PCR, a mixture combining 60 forward primers for TCR Vbeta segments and 13 reverse primers for TCR Jbeta segments was used. The CDR3 region of rearranged TCR beta genes was amplified from genomic DNA by a multiplex PCR assay. The amplified TCR beta libraries were sequenced on the Illumina HiSeq System as 87-base-pair reads. The study's processing was this. A later analysis counted approximately 76 million unique TCR beta chains across the 666 repertoires, and about 10 million of these chains were shared by at least two donors. To remove PCR and sequencing errors, raw reads were error-corrected and collapsed into unique sequences using a nearest-neighbor algorithm that merged closely related sequences. CDR3 sequences were aligned to IMGT reference sequences to assign V, D and J gene segments. For a sequence to be retained, at least a six-nucleotide match to both a V gene segment and a J gene segment was required. Rearrangements were classified as productive when the CDR3 lacked stop codons and remained in frame with V and J, and all other rearrangements were classified as non-productive. CDR3 was defined according to IMGT convention as the region running from the second conserved V-encoded cysteine to the conserved J-encoded phenylalanine. The earlier analysis of fewer than 700 of the donors excluded sequences that lacked an unambiguous match to a single V gene segment. An earlier analysis of a few hundred of the donors called V segments functional above 56.7% productive rearrangements and segregating when the between-donor standard deviation exceeded 5%. A statistical classification framework was built for diagnosing cytomegalovirus status from the catalog of TCR beta chain sequences. In a later analysis, TCR nucleotide sequences were compared against IMGT/GENE-DB human TR gene sequences so that V and J genes could be assigned. Using the TCRdist pipeline, a later analysis assigned CDR3 sequences along with most-parsimonious VDJ recombination scenarios. In a later analysis, every TCR beta chain was defined by the combination of its CDR3 amino acid sequence and its V-gene family, and reads without a unique V-gene family were dropped. As a way to deal with suspected cross-contamination and a sequencing artifact, a later analysis dropped 592 nucleotide sequences that were highly shared and had low generation probability. In a later analysis, a clonal expansion index for each public chain was calculated from normalized within-repertoire ranks of inferred template counts. Generation probabilities in a later analysis came from a VDJ recombination model fitted to out-of-frame rearrangements, and those results were checked against IGoR. A later analysis scored TCR-TCR, TCR-HLA and TCR-CMV co-occurrence with hypergeometric tests, applying a repertoire-size bias correction to TCR pairs. In a later analysis, false discovery rates were estimated by permuting HLA or CMV assignments 20 times. In a later analysis, co-occurring TCRs were grouped using DBSCAN, with TCRdist sequence similarity added in when clustering inside HLA-allele-positive subsets. Repertoires with fewer than 30,000 or more than 120,000 public chains, plus five repertoires with anomalous nucleotide sharing, were excluded from co-occurrence clustering. Drawn from immuneACCESS, this table holds only the in-frame rearrangements with V and J called that TCRdb kept. Clones are partly lost; checked studies trace under half to an unresolved V gene and leave the rest unexplained. That table gives V, J and clone size, and the DNA gave D and trimming. The sample profile shows under 200,000 clones; 86% of them were found once. The top ten clonotypes cover about 2% of the sample.

Recombination connected TRBV6-5 to TRBJ1-6; 10 nucleotides in the junction match TRBD1. The sequence came from a woman between 18 and 29 years old in good health and CMV-seronegative. What was sequenced was PBMCs. The DNA reads TGTGCCAGCAGCGACAGGGGGCAGTCACCCCTCCACTTT. The resulting protein is CASSDRGQSPLHF.